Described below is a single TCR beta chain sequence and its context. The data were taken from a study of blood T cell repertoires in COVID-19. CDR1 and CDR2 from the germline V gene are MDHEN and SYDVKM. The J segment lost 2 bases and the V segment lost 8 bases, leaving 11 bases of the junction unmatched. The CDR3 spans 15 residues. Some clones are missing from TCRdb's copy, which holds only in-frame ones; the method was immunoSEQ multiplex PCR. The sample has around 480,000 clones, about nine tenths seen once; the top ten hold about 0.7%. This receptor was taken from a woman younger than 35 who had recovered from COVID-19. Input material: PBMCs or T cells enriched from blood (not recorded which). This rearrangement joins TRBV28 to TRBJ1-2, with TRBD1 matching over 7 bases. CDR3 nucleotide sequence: TGTGCCAGCTCCACAGGGGATGGGACCAACTATGGCTACACCTTC. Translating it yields CASSTGDGTNYGYTF.